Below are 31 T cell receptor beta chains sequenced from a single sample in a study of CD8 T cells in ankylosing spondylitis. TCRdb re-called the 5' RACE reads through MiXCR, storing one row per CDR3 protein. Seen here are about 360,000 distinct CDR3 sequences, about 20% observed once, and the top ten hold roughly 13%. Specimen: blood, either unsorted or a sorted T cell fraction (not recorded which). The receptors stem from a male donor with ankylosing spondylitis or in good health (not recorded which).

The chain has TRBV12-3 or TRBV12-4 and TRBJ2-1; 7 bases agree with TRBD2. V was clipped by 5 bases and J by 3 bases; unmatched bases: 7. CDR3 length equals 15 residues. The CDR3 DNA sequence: TGTGCCAGCAGTCACACTAGCGTCGGCTACAATGAGCAGTTCTTC. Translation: CASSHTSVGYNEQFF.

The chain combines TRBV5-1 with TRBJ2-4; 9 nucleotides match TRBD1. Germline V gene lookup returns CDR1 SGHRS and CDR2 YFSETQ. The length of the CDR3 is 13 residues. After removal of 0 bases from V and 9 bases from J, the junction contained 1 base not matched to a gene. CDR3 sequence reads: CASSLATGGIQYF. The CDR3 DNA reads TGCGCCAGCAGCTTGGCGACAGGGGGCATTCAGTACTTC.

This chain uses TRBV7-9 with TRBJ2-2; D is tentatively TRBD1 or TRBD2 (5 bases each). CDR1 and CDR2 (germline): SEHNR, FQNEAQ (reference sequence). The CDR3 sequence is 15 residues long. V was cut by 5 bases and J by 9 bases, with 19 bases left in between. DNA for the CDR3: TGTGCCAGCAGCCCCCAGAGGGACCCCGCGTGGGAGCTGTTTTTT. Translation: CASSPQRDPAWELFF.

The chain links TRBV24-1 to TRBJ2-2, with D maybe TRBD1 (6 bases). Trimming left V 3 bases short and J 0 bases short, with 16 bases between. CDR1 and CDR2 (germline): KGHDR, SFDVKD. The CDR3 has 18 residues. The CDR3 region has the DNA TGTGCCACCAGTGATATACGGTGGGGGACAACGAACACCGGGGAGCTGTTTTTT. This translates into CATSDIRWGTTNTGELFF.

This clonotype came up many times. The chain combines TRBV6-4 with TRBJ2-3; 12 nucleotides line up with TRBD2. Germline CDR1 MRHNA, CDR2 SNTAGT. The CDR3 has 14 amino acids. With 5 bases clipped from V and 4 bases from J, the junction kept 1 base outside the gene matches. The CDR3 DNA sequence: TGTGCCAGCAGTACTAGCGGGGGGCCAGATACGCAGTATTTT. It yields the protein CASSTSGGPDTQYF.

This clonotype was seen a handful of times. CDR3 DNA: TGTGCCAGTGGGGAGTACAATGAGCAGTTCTTC. Translated, it gives CASGEYNEQFF. This chain connects TRBV9 to TRBJ2-1; a weak D match, TRBD2 (5 bases). CDR3 length: 11 residues. Trimming took off 8 bases at V and 4 bases at J, with 7 bases between the two ends. The germline gives CDR1 SGDLS, CDR2 YYNGEE.

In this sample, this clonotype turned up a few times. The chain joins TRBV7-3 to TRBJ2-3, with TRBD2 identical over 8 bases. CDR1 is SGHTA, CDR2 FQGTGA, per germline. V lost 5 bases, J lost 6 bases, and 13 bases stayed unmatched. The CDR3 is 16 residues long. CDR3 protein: CASSPNHGGAFDTQYF. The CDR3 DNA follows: TGTGCCAGCAGCCCAAATCACGGGGGGGCCTTCGATACGCAGTATTTT.

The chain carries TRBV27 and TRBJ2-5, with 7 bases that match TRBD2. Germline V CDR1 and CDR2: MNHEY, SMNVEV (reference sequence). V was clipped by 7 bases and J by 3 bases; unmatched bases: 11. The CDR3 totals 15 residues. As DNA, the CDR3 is TGTGCCAGCAAAGAAATGGGGGGGGGGGAAGAGACCCAGTACTTC. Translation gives CASKEMGGGEETQYF.

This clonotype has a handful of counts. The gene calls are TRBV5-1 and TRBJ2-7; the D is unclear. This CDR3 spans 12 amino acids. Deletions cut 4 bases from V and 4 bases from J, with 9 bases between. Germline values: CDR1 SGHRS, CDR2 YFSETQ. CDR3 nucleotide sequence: TGCGCCAGCAGCCCGCAGGCTTACGAGCAGTACTTC. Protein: CASSPQAYEQYF.

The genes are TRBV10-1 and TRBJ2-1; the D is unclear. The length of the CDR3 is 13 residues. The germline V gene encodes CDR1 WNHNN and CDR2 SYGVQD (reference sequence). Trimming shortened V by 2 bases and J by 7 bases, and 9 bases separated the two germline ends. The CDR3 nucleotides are TGCGCCAGCAGTGAGCCCGGCGAGAATGAGCAGTTCTTC. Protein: CASSEPGENEQFF.

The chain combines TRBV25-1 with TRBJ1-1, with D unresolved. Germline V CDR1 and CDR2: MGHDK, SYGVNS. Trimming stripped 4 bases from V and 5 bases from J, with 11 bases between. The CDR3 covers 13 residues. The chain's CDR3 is CASSAAPRTEAFF. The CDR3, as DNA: TGTGCCAGCAGTGCAGCACCTAGAACTGAAGCTTTCTTT.

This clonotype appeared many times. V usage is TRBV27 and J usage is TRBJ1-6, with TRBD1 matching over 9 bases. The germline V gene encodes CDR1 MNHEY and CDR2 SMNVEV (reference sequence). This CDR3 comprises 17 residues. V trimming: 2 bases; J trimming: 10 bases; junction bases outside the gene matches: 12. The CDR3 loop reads CASSLEQGAGVKSPLHF. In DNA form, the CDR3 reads TGTGCCAGCAGTTTAGAACAGGGGGCAGGGGTCAAGTCACCCCTCCACTTT.

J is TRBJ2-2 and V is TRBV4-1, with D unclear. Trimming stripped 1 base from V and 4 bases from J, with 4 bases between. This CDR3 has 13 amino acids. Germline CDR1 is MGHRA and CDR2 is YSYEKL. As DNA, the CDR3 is TGCGCCAGCAGCCAAGGGCTCACCGGGGAGCTGTTTTTT. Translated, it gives CASSQGLTGELFF.

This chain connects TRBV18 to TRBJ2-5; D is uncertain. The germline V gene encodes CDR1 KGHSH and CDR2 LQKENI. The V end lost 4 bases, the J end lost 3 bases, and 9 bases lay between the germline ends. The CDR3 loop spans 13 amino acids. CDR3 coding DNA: TGTGCCAGCTCACGGGATGGGGAAGAGACCCAGTACTTC. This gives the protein CASSRDGEETQYF.

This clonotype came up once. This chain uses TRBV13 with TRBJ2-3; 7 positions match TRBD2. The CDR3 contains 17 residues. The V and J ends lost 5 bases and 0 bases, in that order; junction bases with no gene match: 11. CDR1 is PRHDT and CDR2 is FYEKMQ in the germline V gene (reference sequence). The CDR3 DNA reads TGTGCCAGCAGCAAACCTCTAGCGGTTACTAGCACAGATACGCAGTATTTT. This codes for CASSKPLAVTSTDTQYF.

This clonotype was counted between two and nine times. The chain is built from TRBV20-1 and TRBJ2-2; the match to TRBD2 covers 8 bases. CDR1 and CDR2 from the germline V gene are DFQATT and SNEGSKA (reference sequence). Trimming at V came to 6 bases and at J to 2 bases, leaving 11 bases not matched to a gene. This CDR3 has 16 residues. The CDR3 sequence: CSAQAGTRLNTGELFF. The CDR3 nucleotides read TGCAGTGCCCAGGCCGGGACTAGGTTAAACACCGGGGAGCTGTTTTTT.

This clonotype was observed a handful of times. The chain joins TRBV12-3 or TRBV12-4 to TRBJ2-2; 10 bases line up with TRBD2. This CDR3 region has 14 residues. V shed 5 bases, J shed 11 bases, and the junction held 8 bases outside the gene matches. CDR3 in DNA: TGTGCCAGCAGTCATCGGACTAGCGGCCCCGAGCTGTTTTTT. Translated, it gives CASSHRTSGPELFF.

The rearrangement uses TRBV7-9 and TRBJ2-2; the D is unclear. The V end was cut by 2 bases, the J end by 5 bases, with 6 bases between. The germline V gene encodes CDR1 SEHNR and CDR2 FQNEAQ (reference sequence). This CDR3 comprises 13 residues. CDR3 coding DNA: TGTGCCAGCAGCTTAATGGTTACCGGGGAGCTGTTTTTT. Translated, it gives CASSLMVTGELFF.

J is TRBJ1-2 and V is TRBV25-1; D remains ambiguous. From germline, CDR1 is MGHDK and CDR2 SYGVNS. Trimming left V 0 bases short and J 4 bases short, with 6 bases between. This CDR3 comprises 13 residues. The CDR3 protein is CASSEYSGYGYTF. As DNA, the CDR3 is TGTGCCAGCAGTGAATACTCGGGCTATGGCTACACCTTC.

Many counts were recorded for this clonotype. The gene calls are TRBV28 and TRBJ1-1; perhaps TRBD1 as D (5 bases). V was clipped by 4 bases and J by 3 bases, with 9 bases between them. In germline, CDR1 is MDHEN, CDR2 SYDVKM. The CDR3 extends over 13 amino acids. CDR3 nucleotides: TGTGCCAGCAGTTCCACAGGATACACTGAAGCTTTCTTT. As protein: CASSSTGYTEAFF.

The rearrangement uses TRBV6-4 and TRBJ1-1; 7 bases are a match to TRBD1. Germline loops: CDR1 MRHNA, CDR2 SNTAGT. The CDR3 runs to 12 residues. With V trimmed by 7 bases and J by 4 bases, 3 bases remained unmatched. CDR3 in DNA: TGTGCCAGCAAGCAGGGGGTCACTGAAGCTTTCTTT. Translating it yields CASKQGVTEAFF.

CDR3 sequence reads: CASSLLLSLNTGELFF. In DNA form, the CDR3 reads TGTGCCAGCAGTTTATTGCTTTCTCTGAACACCGGGGAGCTGTTTTTT. The gene calls are TRBV28 and TRBJ2-2; D gene ambiguous. Germline V gives CDR1 MDHEN, CDR2 SYDVKM. This CDR3 spans 16 amino acids. The V end lost 1 base, the J end lost 1 base, and 10 bases lay between the germline ends.

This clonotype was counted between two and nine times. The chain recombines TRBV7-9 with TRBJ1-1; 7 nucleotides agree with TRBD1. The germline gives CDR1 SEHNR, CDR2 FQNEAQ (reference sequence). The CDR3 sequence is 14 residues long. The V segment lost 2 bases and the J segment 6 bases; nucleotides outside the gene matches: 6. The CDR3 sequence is CASSLTGAGAEAFF. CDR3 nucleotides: TGTGCCAGCAGCTTAACAGGGGCTGGCGCTGAAGCTTTCTTT.

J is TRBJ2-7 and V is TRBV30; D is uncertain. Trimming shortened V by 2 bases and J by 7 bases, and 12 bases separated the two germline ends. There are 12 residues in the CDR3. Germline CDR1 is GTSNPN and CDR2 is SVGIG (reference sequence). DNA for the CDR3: TGTGCCTGGAGTCCTTCGACGAAAGAGCAGTACTTC. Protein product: CAWSPSTKEQYF.

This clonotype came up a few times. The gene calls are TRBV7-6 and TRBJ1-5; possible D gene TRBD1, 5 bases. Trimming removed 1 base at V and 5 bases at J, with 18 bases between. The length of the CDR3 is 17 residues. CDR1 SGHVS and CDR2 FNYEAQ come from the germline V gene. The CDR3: CASSLERTRGADQPQHF. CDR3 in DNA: TGTGCCAGCAGCTTAGAGAGAACACGCGGGGCGGATCAGCCCCAGCATTTT.

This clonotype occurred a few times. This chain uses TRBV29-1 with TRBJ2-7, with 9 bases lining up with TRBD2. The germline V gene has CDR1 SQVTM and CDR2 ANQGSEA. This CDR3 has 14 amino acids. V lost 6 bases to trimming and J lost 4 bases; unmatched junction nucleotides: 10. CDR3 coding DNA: TGCAGCGTGGAGGGGCTAGCGGGAAGATACGAGCAGTACTTC. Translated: CSVEGLAGRYEQYF.

The CDR3 DNA reads as TGTGCCAGCAGCCACCCCACTCCCGGGGATACGCAGTATTTT. Amino acids: CASSHPTPGDTQYF. The chain is built from TRBV7-9 and TRBJ2-3; D ambiguous. V shed 5 bases and J shed 6 bases, with 15 bases lying between them. Looked up from germline, CDR1 is SEHNR and CDR2 is FQNEAQ (reference sequence). The CDR3 is 14 residues long.

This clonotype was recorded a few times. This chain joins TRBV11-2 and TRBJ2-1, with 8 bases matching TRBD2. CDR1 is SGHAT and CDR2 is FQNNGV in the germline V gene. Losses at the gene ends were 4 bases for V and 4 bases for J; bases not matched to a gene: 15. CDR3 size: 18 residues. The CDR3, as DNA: TGTGCCAGCAGCTCCCGTCCGGGGGGGCCAAGTGTATACAATGAGCAGTTCTTC. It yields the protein CASSSRPGGPSVYNEQFF.

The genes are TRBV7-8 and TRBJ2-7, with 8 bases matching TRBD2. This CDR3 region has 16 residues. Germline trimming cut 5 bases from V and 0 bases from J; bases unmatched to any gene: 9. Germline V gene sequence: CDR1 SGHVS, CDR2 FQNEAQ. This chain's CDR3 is CASSPSGAGVSYEQYF. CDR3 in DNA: TGTGCCAGCAGCCCCAGCGGAGCGGGGGTCTCCTACGAGCAGTACTTC.

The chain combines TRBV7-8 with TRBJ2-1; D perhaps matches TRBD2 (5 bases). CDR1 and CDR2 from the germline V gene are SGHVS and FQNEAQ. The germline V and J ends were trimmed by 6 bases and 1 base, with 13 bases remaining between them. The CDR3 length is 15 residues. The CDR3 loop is CASSGGEGSYNEQFF. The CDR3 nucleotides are TGTGCCAGCAGTGGTGGTGAGGGATCCTACAATGAGCAGTTCTTC.

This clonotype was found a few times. The CDR3 nucleotides are TGCGCCAGCGGGGACAGAACGACAGATACGCAGTATTTT. It translates to CASGDRTTDTQYF. The J gene is TRBJ2-3, the V gene TRBV5-1, with 7 bases fitting TRBD1. The germline V gene encodes CDR1 SGHRS and CDR2 YFSETQ. This CDR3 contains 13 residues. V lost 7 bases, J lost 3 bases, and 5 bases stayed unmatched.